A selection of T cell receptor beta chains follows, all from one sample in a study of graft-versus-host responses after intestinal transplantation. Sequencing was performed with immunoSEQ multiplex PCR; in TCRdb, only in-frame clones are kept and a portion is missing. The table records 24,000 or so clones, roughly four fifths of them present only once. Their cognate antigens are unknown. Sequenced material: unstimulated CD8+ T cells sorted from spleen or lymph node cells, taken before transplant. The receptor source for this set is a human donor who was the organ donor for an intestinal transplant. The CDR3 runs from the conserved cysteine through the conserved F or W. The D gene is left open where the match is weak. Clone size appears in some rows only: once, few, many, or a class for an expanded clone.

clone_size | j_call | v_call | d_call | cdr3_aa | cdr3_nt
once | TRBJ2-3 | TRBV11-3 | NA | CASSLENTDTQYF | TGTGCCAGCAGCTTGGAAAACACAGATACGCAGTATTTT
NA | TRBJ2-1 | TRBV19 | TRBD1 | CASTHRGLDEQFF | TGTGCCAGTACGCACAGGGGGCTGGATGAGCAGTTCTTC
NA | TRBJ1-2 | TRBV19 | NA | CAAGGQTNYGYTF | TGTGCCGCCGGGGGCCAAACTAACTATGGCTACACCTTC
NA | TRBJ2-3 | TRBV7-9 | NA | CASSLALTPVPQYF | TGTGCCAGCAGCTTAGCACTCACACCGGTGCCGCAGTATTTT
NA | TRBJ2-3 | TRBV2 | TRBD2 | CASSESLAADTQYF | TGTGCCAGCAGTGAAAGTCTAGCGGCAGATACGCAGTATTTT
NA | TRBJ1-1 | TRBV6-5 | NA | CASSYTGANTEAFF | TGTGCCAGCAGTTACACAGGAGCCAACACTGAAGCTTTCTTT
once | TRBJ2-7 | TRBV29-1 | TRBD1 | CSAAGTGNEQYF | TGCAGCGCTGCGGGGACAGGAAACGAGCAGTACTTC
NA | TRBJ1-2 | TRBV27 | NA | CASSLSGYGYTF | TGTGCCAGCAGTTTATCAGGGTATGGCTACACCTTC
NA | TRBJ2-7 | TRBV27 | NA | CASSPTGPYEQYF | TGTGCCAGCAGTCCGACGGGCCCCTACGAGCAGTACTTC
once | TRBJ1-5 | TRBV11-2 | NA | CASSLGPTGDQPQHF | TGTGCCAGCAGCTTAGGACCGACCGGCGATCAGCCCCAGCATTTT
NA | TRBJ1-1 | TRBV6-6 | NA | CATAGTQNTEAFF | TGTGCCACAGCCGGGACACAGAACACTGAAGCTTTCTTT
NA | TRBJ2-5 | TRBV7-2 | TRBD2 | CASSFGLAGPQETQYF | TGTGCCAGCAGCTTCGGACTAGCGGGACCGCAAGAGACCCAGTACTTC
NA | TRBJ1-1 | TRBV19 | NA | CASSIYGQGQAFF | TGTGCCAGTAGTATATATGGTCAGGGACAAGCTTTCTTT
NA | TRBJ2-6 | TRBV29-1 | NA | CSVEAGAGANVLTF | TGCAGCGTTGAAGCAGGGGCCGGGGCCAACGTCCTGACTTTC
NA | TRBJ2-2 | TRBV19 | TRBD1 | CASSVGQGAPGELFF | TGTGCCAGTAGTGTGGGACAGGGGGCCCCCGGGGAGCTGTTTTTT
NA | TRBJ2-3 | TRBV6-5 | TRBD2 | CASSYSTSGSTDTQYF | TGTGCCAGCAGTTACTCGACTAGCGGGAGCACAGATACGCAGTATTTT
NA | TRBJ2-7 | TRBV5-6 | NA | CASSLERSYEQYF | TGTGCCAGCAGCTTGGAGAGATCCTACGAGCAGTACTTC
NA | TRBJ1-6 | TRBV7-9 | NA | CASSLWEGLSYNSPLHF | TGTGCCAGCAGCTTATGGGAGGGCCTCTCCTATAATTCACCCCTCCACTTT
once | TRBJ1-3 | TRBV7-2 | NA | CASSLLGYGNTIYF | TGTGCCAGCAGCTTACTAGGGTATGGAAACACCATATATTTT
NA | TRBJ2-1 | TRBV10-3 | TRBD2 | CAISAGTRANEQFF | TGTGCCATCAGTGCCGGGACTAGAGCTAACGAGCAGTTCTTC
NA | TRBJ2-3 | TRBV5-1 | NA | CASSAGPTTATDTQYF | TGCGCCAGCAGTGCGGGGCCTACTACCGCCACAGATACGCAGTATTTT
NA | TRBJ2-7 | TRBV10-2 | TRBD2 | CASSELSGGGEQYF | TGCGCCAGCAGTGAGCTTAGCGGGGGAGGCGAGCAGTACTTC
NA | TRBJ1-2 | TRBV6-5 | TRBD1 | CASSVTGGGYTF | TGTGCCAGCAGTGTGACAGGGGGTGGCTACACCTTC
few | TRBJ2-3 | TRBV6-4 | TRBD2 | CASSDSTSGGADTQYF | TGTGCCAGCAGTGACTCGACTAGCGGGGGGGCAGATACGCAGTATTTT
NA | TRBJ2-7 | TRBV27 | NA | CASSLNVPRAREQYF | TGTGCCAGCAGTCTGAACGTCCCTCGGGCCCGCGAGCAGTACTTC
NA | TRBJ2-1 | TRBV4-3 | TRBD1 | CASSPGQGGLEQFF | TGCGCCAGCAGCCCGGGACAGGGGGGGCTTGAGCAGTTCTTC
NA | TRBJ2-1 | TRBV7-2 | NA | CASVLGNEQFF | TGTGCCAGCGTCCTGGGGAATGAGCAGTTCTTC
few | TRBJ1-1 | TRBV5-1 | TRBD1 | CASSLEAGGWNTEAFF | TGCGCCAGCAGCTTGGAGGCAGGGGGCTGGAACACTGAAGCTTTCTTT
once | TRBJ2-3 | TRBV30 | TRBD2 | CAWSASGSTDTQYF | TGTGCCTGGAGTGCTAGCGGGAGCACAGATACGCAGTATTTT
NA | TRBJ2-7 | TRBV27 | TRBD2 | CASSLPGRVQYF | TGTGCCAGCAGCCTTCCCGGGAGGGTGCAGTACTTC
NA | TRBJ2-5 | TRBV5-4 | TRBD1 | CASSLDESNGQGALETQYF | TGTGCCAGCAGCTTGGACGAGAGCAACGGACAGGGGGCTTTGGAGACCCAGTACTTC
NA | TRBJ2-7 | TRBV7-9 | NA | CASSLESLSGKPNEQYF | TGTGCCAGCAGCTTAGAGTCCCTTAGCGGCAAACCTAACGAGCAGTACTTC
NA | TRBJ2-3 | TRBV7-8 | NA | CASSLVRGSAARNGADTQYF | TGTGCCAGCAGCTTAGTCAGGGGATCGGCGGCCCGCAATGGGGCAGATACGCAGTATTTT
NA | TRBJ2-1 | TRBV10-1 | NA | CASSESTTYNEQFF | TGCGCCAGCAGTGAGTCGACAACCTACAATGAGCAGTTCTTC
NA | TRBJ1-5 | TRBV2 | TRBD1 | CASSDRQGSRPQHF | TGTGCCAGCAGTGATCGACAGGGCTCACGGCCCCAGCATTTT
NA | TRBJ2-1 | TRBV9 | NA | CASSVGLGGNEQFF | TGTGCCAGCAGCGTAGGTCTCGGTGGCAATGAGCAGTTCTTC
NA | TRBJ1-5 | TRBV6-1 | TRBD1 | CASSDFSGTGIYSNQPQHF | TGTGCCAGCAGTGACTTTTCCGGGACAGGGATATATAGCAATCAGCCCCAGCATTTT